The rows below give T cell receptor beta chains drawn from one sample of a study of long-term antiretroviral therapy in people with HIV. Method: immunoSEQ multiplex PCR; TCRdb's copy keeps in-frame clones and lacks some. Of about 19,000 clones listed, over 65% are singletons. The starting material was unsorted PBMCs, obtained 0.5 years before starting antiretroviral therapy. These receptors all stem from a woman in her forties or fifties with HIV. The CDR3 runs from the conserved cysteine through the conserved F or W. D genes are given only for firm matches. Size is omitted from some rows. Given values are once, few, many or a class for expanded clones.

D gene	clone size	V gene	J gene	CDR3 protein	CDR3 DNA
.	.	TRBV27	TRBJ1-5	CASRAGIGNQPQHF	TGTGCCAGCAGGGCCGGGATCGGCAATCAGCCCCAGCATTTT
.	.	TRBV30	TRBJ2-3	CAGDGGTDTQYF	TGTGCCGGTGACGGGGGCACAGATACGCAGTATTTT
TRBD1	few	TRBV5-6	TRBJ1-5	CASSSDRGAQPQHF	TGTGCCAGCAGCTCGGACAGGGGGGCTCAGCCCCAGCATTTT
TRBD1	.	TRBV12-5	TRBJ2-1	CASGPGQGAYNEQFF	TGTGCTAGTGGTCCAGGACAGGGGGCGTACAATGAGCAGTTCTTC
.	.	TRBV2	TRBJ1-1	CASSWDNMNTEAFF	TGTGCCAGCAGTTGGGACAACATGAACACTGAAGCTTTCTTT
TRBD2	.	TRBV7-2	TRBJ2-3	CASSPRLASTDTQYF	TGTGCCAGCAGCCCGCGACTAGCCAGCACAGATACGCAGTATTTT
TRBD2	.	TRBV6-6	TRBJ2-2	CASSGTSGGANGELFF	TGTGCCAGCAGTGGTACTAGCGGGGGGGCAAACGGGGAGCTGTTTTTT
TRBD1	.	TRBV13	TRBJ2-3	CASSHHTGDTDTQYF	TGTGCCAGCAGTCACCATACAGGGGACACAGATACGCAGTATTTT
TRBD2	once	TRBV30	TRBJ2-3	CAWTSGGTDTQYF	TGTGCCTGGACTAGCGGAGGCACAGATACGCAGTATTTT
.	large	TRBV2	TRBJ1-4	CASLGNEKLFF	TGTGCCAGCCTGGGAAATGAAAAACTGTTTTTT
.	.	TRBV5-1	TRBJ2-1	CASSLGGEYNEQFF	TGCGCCAGCAGCTTGGGGGGGGAATACAATGAGCAGTTCTTC
.	.	TRBV10-3	TRBJ2-1	CAISESVRRIDYNEQFF	TGTGCCATCAGTGAGTCGGTGAGGCGGATCGATTACAATGAGCAGTTCTTC
.	.	TRBV7-3	TRBJ2-1	CASSQLAGNEQFF	TGTGCCAGCAGCCAACTAGCAGGGAATGAGCAGTTCTTC
.	.	TRBV7-6	TRBJ2-7	CASSSEHLPPPYEQYF	TGTGCCAGCAGCTCCGAACACCTCCCTCCGCCCTACGAGCAGTACTTC
.	.	TRBV10-2	TRBJ2-2	CASGQKNTGELFF	TGCGCCAGCGGCCAGAAGAACACCGGGGAGCTGTTTTTT
.	.	TRBV18	TRBJ1-2	CASSPGTEASDGYTF	TGTGCCAGCTCACCAGGTACCGAGGCGTCAGACGGCTACACCTTC
TRBD1	few	TRBV4-1	TRBJ1-3	CASSPIDRDGNTIYF	TGCGCCAGCAGCCCTATTGACAGGGACGGAAACACCATATATTTT
TRBD1	.	TRBV7-8	TRBJ2-3	CASSLGGQTTDTQYF	TGTGCCAGCAGCTTAGGGGGACAGACCACAGATACGCAGTATTTT
.	.	TRBV19	TRBJ1-4	CASTLQGRATNEKLFF	TGTGCCAGTACATTACAGGGAAGGGCAACTAATGAAAAACTGTTTTTT
TRBD2	.	TRBV6-1	TRBJ2-7	CASRTGTSALYEQYF	TGTGCCAGCAGGACCGGGACTAGCGCCCTATACGAGCAGTACTTC
.	.	TRBV29-1	TRBJ1-1	CSVAGRSNTEAFF	TGCAGCGTTGCGGGCCGCTCGAACACTGAAGCTTTCTTT
TRBD1	.	TRBV10-2	TRBJ1-1	CASRAGQGGRGTEAFF	TGCGCCAGCAGGGCGGGACAGGGAGGAAGGGGGACTGAAGCTTTCTTT
TRBD1	.	TRBV19	TRBJ1-2	CASSPDPKSSRGRIDGYTF	TGTGCCAGTAGTCCAGACCCTAAATCATCCAGGGGGCGTATCGATGGCTACACCTTC
.	once	TRBV4-1	TRBJ1-1	CASSQNGPTEAFF	TGCGCCAGCAGCCAAAACGGGCCCACTGAAGCTTTCTTT
.	.	TRBV30	TRBJ1-1	CAWVGPGVWKMNTEAFF	TGTGCCTGGGTTGGGCCGGGGGTTTGGAAGATGAACACTGAAGCTTTCTTT
TRBD1	.	TRBV11-3	TRBJ2-7	CASSPRQGYEQYF	TGTGCCAGCAGCCCCAGACAGGGCTACGAGCAGTACTTC
TRBD1	.	TRBV5-1	TRBJ2-3	CASLRDRETDTQYF	TGCGCCAGCCTGAGGGACAGGGAGACAGATACGCAGTATTTT
TRBD1	.	TRBV29-1	TRBJ2-5	CSVEYTGGGGTQYF	TGCAGCGTTGAATACACAGGGGGCGGTGGGACCCAGTACTTC
TRBD2	.	TRBV9	TRBJ2-3	CASTHSWEGGTDTQYF	TGTGCCAGCACACACAGTTGGGAGGGTGGCACAGATACGCAGTATTTT
.	few	TRBV6-6	TRBJ1-6	CASMGDAYNSPLHF	TGTGCCAGCATGGGGGACGCCTATAATTCACCCCTCCACTTT
.	.	TRBV4-2	TRBJ2-2	CASSQDSGGRDTGELFF	TGTGCCAGCAGCCAAGATTCCGGGGGCCGGGACACCGGGGAGCTGTTTTTT
TRBD1	few	TRBV5-3	TRBJ2-5	CASTTGTGGLETQYF	TGTGCCAGCACCACCGGGACAGGGGGTTTGGAGACCCAGTACTTC
.	.	TRBV12-5	TRBJ2-5	CASGPPEQQASGTQYF	TGTGCTAGTGGTCCCCCCGAACAACAGGCAAGCGGGACCCAGTACTTC
TRBD2	.	TRBV19	TRBJ2-5	CASSGEGGSQETQYF	TGTGCCAGTAGTGGGGAGGGAGGGAGCCAAGAGACCCAGTACTTC
.	once	TRBV6-5	TRBJ2-4	CASSYSTTLGNIQYF	TGTGCCAGCAGTTACTCGACGACATTAGGAAACATTCAGTACTTC
.	.	TRBV7-9	TRBJ1-1	CASSLRGTEAFF	TGTGCCAGCAGCTTAAGAGGCACTGAAGCTTTCTTT
TRBD2	.	TRBV6-1	TRBJ2-1	CASSEFKGTSGDNEQFF	TGTGCCAGCAGTGAATTTAAGGGGACTAGCGGGGATAATGAGCAGTTCTTC
TRBD1	.	TRBV5-1	TRBJ2-1	CASSLGTGVQNEQFF	TGCGCCAGCAGCCTCGGGACAGGGGTACAAAATGAGCAGTTCTTC
.	.	TRBV2	TRBJ1-2	CASSSGGPTNYGYTF	TGTGCCAGTAGCTCCGGGGGGCCAACTAACTATGGCTACACCTTC
TRBD2	few	TRBV4-2	TRBJ2-7	CASSTEGGGRYEQYF	TGTGCCAGCAGTACCGAGGGCGGGGGGAGGTACGAGCAGTACTTC
.	.	TRBV6-1	TRBJ2-7	CASSEAQGGYEQYF	TGTGCCAGCAGTGAAGCACAGGGTGGCTACGAGCAGTACTTC
.	.	TRBV6-1	TRBJ2-2	CASIVPRGTGELFF	TGTGCCAGCATTGTTCCACGGGGCACCGGGGAGCTGTTTTTT
TRBD2	.	TRBV9	TRBJ2-3	CASSASGTSGDTQYF	TGTGCCAGCAGCGCTTCCGGGACTAGCGGGGATACGCAGTATTTT
TRBD1	.	TRBV7-2	TRBJ1-1	CASSIRQGPNTEAFF	TGTGCCAGCAGCATCCGACAGGGACCGAACACTGAAGCTTTCTTT
TRBD2	.	TRBV5-1	TRBJ2-3	CASSIQGTSGDTQYF	TGCGCCAGCAGCATCCAAGGGACTAGCGGGGATACGCAGTATTTT
.	.	TRBV7-8	TRBJ1-4	CASSSGPQLFF	TGTGCCAGCAGCTCGGGGCCGCAACTGTTTTTT
.	.	TRBV5-4	TRBJ2-7	CASSFYEGSEQYF	TGTGCCAGCAGCTTCTATGAGGGGAGCGAGCAGTACTTC
.	few	TRBV10-2	TRBJ1-2	CASHGNGGYTF	TGCGCCAGCCACGGAAATGGAGGCTACACCTTC
TRBD1	.	TRBV4-1	TRBJ2-1	CASSRTGTGQNEQFF	TGCGCCAGCAGCCGGACCGGGACAGGGCAAAATGAGCAGTTCTTC